This T cell receptor beta chain was captured in a study of tumor-infiltrating lymphocytes in oesophageal squamous cell carcinoma. MiXCR, applied by TCRdb to the PCR reads, yields one record per CDR3 protein. There are roughly 16,000 distinct CDR3 sequences in the sample; 47% occur only once, and roughly 45% lies in the top ten. This CDR3 region has 13 residues. V usage is TRBV12-3 or TRBV12-4 and J usage is TRBJ2-6; D is uncertain. The J call may be wrong; the DNA end is better matched by TRBJ2-7. The source of this sequence is a female donor with esophageal squamous cell carcinoma. Sequencing input: normal esophageal tissue next to the tumor. CDR3 amino acids: CASRKGGTYEQYF. The CDR3 DNA sequence: TGTGCCAGCAGGAAAGGTGGGACCTACGAGCAGTACTTC.